This entry lists 32 T cell receptor beta chains sequenced from one sample in a study of CXCR3-negative and CXCR3-positive naive CD8 T cells. These TCRs are of unknown antigen specificity. 5' RACE that incorporated UMI labels was used to prepare the TRB cDNA libraries. TCRdb reanalyzed the 5' RACE reads and collapses them to one entry per CDR3 protein, without DNA. The table lists approximately 90,000 distinct CDR3 sequences. Whole-study results and caveats: CXCR3-positive naive cells carried more hydrophobic TRB CDR3s than CXCR3-negative naive cells did.

Sequencing was carried out using naive CXCR3+ CD8+ T cells from blood. As for subset: CD45RO-CCR7+CD27+CD95- naive CD8+ T cells expressing CXCR3 (TNR3+). These receptors were obtained from a human donor in good health. Some clones in this sample may be carry-over from other donors' samples.

This sequence joins TRBV2 and TRBJ2-7. Germline V gene data show CDR1 as SNHLY and CDR2 as FYNNEI. This CDR3 contains 16 residues. CDR3 amino acids: CASSESGESSSYEQYF.

This chain joins TRBV20-1 and TRBJ2-5; the D call from TCRdb, TRBD1, cannot be confirmed without DNA. The CDR3 has 13 residues. The germline V gene encodes CDR1 DFQATT and CDR2 SNEGSKA (reference sequence). The CDR3 spells CSVVPGQQETQYF.

The rearrangement links TRBV12-3 or TRBV12-4 to TRBJ2-3. The CDR3 runs to 12 residues. The CDR3 is CASSLAGDTQYF.

V usage is TRBV12-3 or TRBV12-4 and J usage is TRBJ2-3; the D call from TCRdb, TRBD1, cannot be confirmed without DNA. This CDR3 region has 15 residues. The CDR3: CASSHRDSYTDTQYF.

The chain employs TRBV29-1 and TRBJ2-1; the D call from TCRdb, TRBD2, cannot be confirmed without DNA. The length of the CDR3 is 18 residues. CDR1 is SQVTM and CDR2 is ANQGSEA in the germline V gene. The CDR3 spells CSVAGVAGVHGSYNEQFF.

J is TRBJ2-7 and V is TRBV27. This CDR3 contains 15 residues. Germline V gives CDR1 MNHEY, CDR2 SMNVEV (reference sequence). The CDR3 sequence: CASSLIPESSYEQYF.

This chain joins TRBV7-6 and TRBJ2-7; absent DNA, TCRdb's TRBD1 call cannot be checked. This CDR3 contains 14 residues. From germline, CDR1 is SGHVS and CDR2 FNYEAQ. The CDR3 region is CASSQLGTSYEQYF. The variable domain in full, with the rest retrieved from reference TRBV7-6 and TRBJ2-7, is GAGVSQSPRYKVTKRGQDVALRCDPISGHVSLYWYRQALGQGPEFLTYFNYEAQQDKSGLPNDRFSAERPEGSISTLTIQRTEQRDSAMYRCASSQLGTSYEQYFGPGTRLTVT.

The rearrangement links TRBV5-1 to TRBJ1-1. Germline V gene data show CDR1 as SGHRS and CDR2 as YFSETQ. The CDR3 loop spans 17 amino acids. This chain's CDR3 is CASSLERMGNVNTEAFF.

The chain carries TRBV7-6 and TRBJ2-7; without DNA, the TCRdb call of TRBD1 cannot be checked. CDR3 length: 15 amino acids. Per the germline V gene, CDR1 is SGHVS and CDR2 is FNYEAQ. The chain's CDR3 is CASSSPRQGGYEQYF.

This chain uses TRBV13 with TRBJ2-5; the TRBD2 assignment by TCRdb is unverifiable without DNA. Germline CDR1 and CDR2: PRHDT and FYEKMQ (reference sequence). The CDR3 has 15 residues. This chain's CDR3 is CASSPYGLGQETQYF. The variable domain in full, with the rest retrieved from reference TRBV13 and TRBJ2-5, is AAGVIQSPRHLIKEKRETATLKCYPIPRHDTVYWYQQGPGQDPQFLISFYEKMQSDKGSIPDRFSAQQFSDYHSELNMSSLELGDSALYFCASSPYGLGQETQYFGPGTRLLVL.

The rearrangement uses TRBV3-2 and TRBJ2-7; no DNA is available, so the TRBD1 call from TCRdb remains unchecked. TRBV3-2 is a pseudogene segment. The CDR3 has 16 residues. CDR3 loop: CASSRGRGRKAYEQYF.

The chain combines TRBV12-3 or TRBV12-4 with TRBJ2-7. This CDR3 has 11 residues. CDR3: CASSFGDEQYF.

V gene TRBV12-3 or TRBV12-4 combines with J gene TRBJ1-2. CDR3 length: 14 amino acids. The CDR3 sequence is CASSFEGFSYGYTF.

This rearrangement joins TRBV15 to TRBJ1-5. The CDR3 length is 19 residues. Germline V CDR1 and CDR2: LNHNV, YYDKDF (reference sequence). CDR3: CATSGSGARAEYSNQPQHF.

The CDR3 loop reads CAISESMASGDHNEQFF. The V and J genes are TRBV10-3 and TRBJ2-1; the D call from TCRdb, TRBD2, cannot be confirmed without DNA. The CDR3 runs to 17 residues. In germline, CDR1 is ENHRY, CDR2 SYGVKD.

The rearrangement links TRBV9 to TRBJ2-7; TCRdb's D call of TRBD1 is untestable without DNA. The CDR3 length is 15 residues. Germline CDR1 and CDR2: SGDLS and YYNGEE. The CDR3 protein is CASSASGGGSYEQYF.

V gene TRBV7-6 combines with J gene TRBJ2-3; TCRdb's D gene call, TRBD1, goes unchecked for lack of DNA. The germline gives CDR1 SGHVS, CDR2 FNYEAQ. The CDR3 consists of 18 residues. CDR3: CASSFDPRGGDGLDTQYF.

The J gene is TRBJ2-5, the V gene TRBV7-8; there is no DNA to check the TCRdb D call of TRBD2. Germline CDR1 reads SGHVS; CDR2 reads FQNEAQ. CDR3 length equals 17 residues. This CDR3 is CASSRIPGLVHSETQYF.

The chain uses TRBV6-6 and TRBJ2-7. This CDR3 spans 15 amino acids. CDR1 and CDR2 from the germline V gene are MNHNY and SVGAGI (reference sequence). CDR3 in amino acids: CASSYFRNSAYEQYF.

The rearrangement joins TRBV5-6 to TRBJ2-1; without DNA, the TCRdb call of TRBD2 cannot be checked. The germline V gene encodes CDR1 SGHDT and CDR2 YYEEEE. The CDR3 contains 16 residues. The CDR3 sequence is CASSLEPGLAANEQFF.

This chain connects TRBV29-1 to TRBJ1-1. CDR1 is SQVTM and CDR2 is ANQGSEA in the germline V gene. The CDR3 length is 11 residues. The CDR3 spells CSVDRGTEAFF. Using reference TRBV29-1 and TRBJ1-1 for the parts outside the CDR3, the full variable domain is SAVISQKPSRDICQRGTSLTIQCQVDSQVTMMFWYRQQPGQSLTLIATANQGSEATYESGFVIDKFPISRPNLTFSTLTVSNMSPEDSSIYLCSVDRGTEAFFGQGTRLTVV.

The CDR3 protein is CASSIRRGYEQYF. This rearrangement joins TRBV2 to TRBJ2-7. The germline gives CDR1 SNHLY, CDR2 FYNNEI. This CDR3 has 13 residues.

J is TRBJ1-2 and V is TRBV7-9. The germline V gene has CDR1 SEHNR and CDR2 FQNEAQ (reference sequence). The CDR3 runs to 13 residues. The CDR3 is CASSDLTVNGYTF.

The gene calls are TRBV27 and TRBJ2-3; the D call from TCRdb, TRBD2, cannot be confirmed without DNA. The germline CDR1 and CDR2 sequences are MNHEY and SMNVEV (reference sequence). This CDR3 has 14 amino acids. This CDR3 is CASRIAGGLDTQYF.

The V and J genes are TRBV28 and TRBJ1-4; TCRdb returns TRBD1, unconfirmable since there is no DNA. The CDR3 has 14 residues. The V gene's germline CDR1 is MDHEN and CDR2 SYDVKM. The CDR3: CASSPYQGGEKLFF.

V is TRBV10-3 and J is TRBJ1-1. The CDR3 is 14 residues long. CDR1 ENHRY and CDR2 SYGVKD come from the germline V gene. This chain's CDR3 is CAISEPKANTEAFF.

CDR3 loop: CASSSERQDSYNEQFF. This chain links TRBV28 with TRBJ2-1. The CDR3 is 16 residues long. Germline V gene lookup returns CDR1 MDHEN and CDR2 SYDVKM.

V is TRBV11-3 and J is TRBJ2-1. CDR3 size: 12 residues. Germline lookup yields CDR1 SGHNT and CDR2 YENEEA. CDR3 residues: CASSLEGEEQFF.

The V call is TRBV7-9, the J call TRBJ2-7; TCRdb designates TRBD2, a call that cannot be tested without DNA. Germline lookup yields CDR1 SEHNR and CDR2 FQNEAQ (reference sequence). The CDR3 contains 17 residues. The chain's CDR3 is CASSPIGPTPFPYEQYF.

The chain has TRBV4-1 and TRBJ2-2; TCRdb's D call, TRBD1, is unchecked because there is no DNA. Per the germline V gene, CDR1 is MGHRA and CDR2 is YSYEKL. The CDR3 is made up of 16 amino acids. CDR3 sequence reads: CASVNRAGVPTGELFF.

The CDR3 is CASSPGGDEQYF. V is TRBV18 and J is TRBJ2-7; there is no DNA to check the TCRdb D call of TRBD1. The CDR3 is made up of 12 amino acids. Germline V lookup: CDR1 KGHSH, CDR2 LQKENI.

The chain employs TRBV20-1 and TRBJ2-7; without DNA, the TCRdb call of TRBD2 cannot be checked. The CDR3 contains 13 residues. Per the germline V gene, CDR1 is DFQATT and CDR2 is SNEGSKA (reference sequence). The CDR3 is CRTSRRGDYEQYF.